This TCR beta chain derives from a study of blood T cell repertoires in COVID-19. The J segment lost 15 bases and the V segment lost 4 bases, leaving 20 bases of the junction unmatched. This CDR3 spans 17 amino acids. Germline V gene data show CDR1 as SGHTS and CDR2 as YDEGEE. Some clones are missing from TCRdb's copy, which holds only in-frame ones; the method was immunoSEQ multiplex PCR. Of 150,000 to 200,000 clones listed, just over 90% are singletons. The chain combines TRBV5-8 with TRBJ1-6, with 9 bases that match TRBD1. The sequencing sample was made of peripheral blood. This TCR came from a man younger than 35 with acute or convalescent COVID-19. CDR3 coding DNA: TGTGCCAGCAGCGGCTTCTCTAAGGACAGGGGCTTAGTAGTCCTCCACTTT. Amino acid sequence: CASSGFSKDRGLVVLHF.